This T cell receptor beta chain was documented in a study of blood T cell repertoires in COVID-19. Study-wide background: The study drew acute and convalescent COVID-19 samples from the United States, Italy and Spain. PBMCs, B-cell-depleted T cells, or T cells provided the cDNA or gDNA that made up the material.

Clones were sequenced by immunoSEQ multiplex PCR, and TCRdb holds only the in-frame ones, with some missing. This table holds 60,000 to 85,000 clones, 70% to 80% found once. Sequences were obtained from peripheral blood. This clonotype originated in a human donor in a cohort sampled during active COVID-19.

The CDR3 spells CAISESWTLLSYEQYF. CDR3 in DNA: TGTGCCATCAGTGAGTCGTGGACTCTCCTTTCCTACGAGCAGTACTTC. The rearrangement joins TRBV10-3 to TRBJ2-7, with TRBD2 as a possible D gene (5 bases). Germline V lookup: CDR1 ENHRY, CDR2 SYGVKD. This CDR3 has 16 amino acids. V shed 0 bases and J shed 1 base, with 13 bases lying between them.